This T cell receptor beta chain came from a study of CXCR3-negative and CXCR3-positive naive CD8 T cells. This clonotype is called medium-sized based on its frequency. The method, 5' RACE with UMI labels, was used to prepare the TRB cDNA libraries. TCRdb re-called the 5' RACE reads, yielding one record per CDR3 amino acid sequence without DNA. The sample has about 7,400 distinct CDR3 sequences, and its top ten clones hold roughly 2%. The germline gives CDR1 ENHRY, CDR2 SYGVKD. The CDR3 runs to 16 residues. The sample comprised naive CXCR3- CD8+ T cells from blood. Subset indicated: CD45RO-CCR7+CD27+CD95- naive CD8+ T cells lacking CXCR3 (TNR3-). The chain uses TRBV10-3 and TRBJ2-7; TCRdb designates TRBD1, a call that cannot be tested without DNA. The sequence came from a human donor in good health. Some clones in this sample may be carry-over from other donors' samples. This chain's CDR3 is CAIGEGEASGGYEQYF.